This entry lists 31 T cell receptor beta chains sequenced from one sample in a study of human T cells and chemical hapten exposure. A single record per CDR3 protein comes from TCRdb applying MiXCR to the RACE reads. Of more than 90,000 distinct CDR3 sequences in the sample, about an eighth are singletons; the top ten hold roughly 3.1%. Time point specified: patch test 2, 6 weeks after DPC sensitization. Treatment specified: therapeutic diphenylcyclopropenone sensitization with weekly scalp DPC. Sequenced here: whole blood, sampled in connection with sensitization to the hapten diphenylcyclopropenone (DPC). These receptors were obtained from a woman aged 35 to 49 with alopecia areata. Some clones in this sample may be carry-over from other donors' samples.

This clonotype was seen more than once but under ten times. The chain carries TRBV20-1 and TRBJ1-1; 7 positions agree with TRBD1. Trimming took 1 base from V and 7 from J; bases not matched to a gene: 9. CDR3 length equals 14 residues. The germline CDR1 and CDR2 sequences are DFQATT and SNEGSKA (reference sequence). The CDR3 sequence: CSARGTGTGVEAFF. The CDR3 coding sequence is TGCAGTGCTAGAGGGACCGGAACAGGGGTTGAAGCTTTCTTT.

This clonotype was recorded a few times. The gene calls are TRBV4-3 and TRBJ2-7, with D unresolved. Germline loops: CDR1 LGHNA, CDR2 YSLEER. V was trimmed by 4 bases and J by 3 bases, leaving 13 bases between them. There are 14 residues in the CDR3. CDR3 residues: CASSRNSLGYEQYF. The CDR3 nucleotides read TGCGCCAGCAGCCGAAACAGCCTAGGCTACGAGCAGTACTTC.

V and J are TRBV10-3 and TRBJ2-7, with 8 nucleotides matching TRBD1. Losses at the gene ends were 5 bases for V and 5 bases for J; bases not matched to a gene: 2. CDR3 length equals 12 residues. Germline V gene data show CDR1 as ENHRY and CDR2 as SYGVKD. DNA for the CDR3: TGTGCCATCAGTAGGACAGGGAACGAGCAGTACTTC. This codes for CAISRTGNEQYF.

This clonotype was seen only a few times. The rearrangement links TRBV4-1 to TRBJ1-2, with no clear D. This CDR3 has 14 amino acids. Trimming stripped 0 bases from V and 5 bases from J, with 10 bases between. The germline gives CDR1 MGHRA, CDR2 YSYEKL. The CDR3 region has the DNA TGCGCCAGCAGCCAAGATCTAGGGTCTTATGGCTACACCTTC. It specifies CASSQDLGSYGYTF.

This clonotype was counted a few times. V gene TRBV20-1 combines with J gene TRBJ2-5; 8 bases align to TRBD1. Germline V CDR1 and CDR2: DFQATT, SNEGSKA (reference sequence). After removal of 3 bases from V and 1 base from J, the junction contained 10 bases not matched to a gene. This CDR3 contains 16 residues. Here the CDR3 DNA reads TGCAGTGCTAGGGACTACAGGGGGAGTCCCCAAGAGACCCAGTACTTC. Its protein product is CSARDYRGSPQETQYF.

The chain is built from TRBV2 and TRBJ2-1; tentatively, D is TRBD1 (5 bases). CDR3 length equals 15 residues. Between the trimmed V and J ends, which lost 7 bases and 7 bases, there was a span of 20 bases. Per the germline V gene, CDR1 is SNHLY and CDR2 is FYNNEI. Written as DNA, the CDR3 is TGTGCCAGCATGCCTTTAAGGGGCTTACGGAATGAGCAGTTCTTC. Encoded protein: CASMPLRGLRNEQFF.

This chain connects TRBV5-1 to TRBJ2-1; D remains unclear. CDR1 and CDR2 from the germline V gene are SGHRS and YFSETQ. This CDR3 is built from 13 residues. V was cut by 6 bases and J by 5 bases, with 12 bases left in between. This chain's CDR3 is CASTARPDNEQFF. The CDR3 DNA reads TGCGCCAGCACCGCCCGGCCGGACAATGAGCAGTTCTTC. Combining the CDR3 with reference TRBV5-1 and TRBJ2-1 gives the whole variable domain KAGVTQTPRYLIKTRGQQVTLSCSPISGHRSVSWYQQTPGQGLQFLFEYFSETQRNKGNFPGRFSGRQFSNSRSEMNVSTLELGDSALYLCASTARPDNEQFFGPGTRLTVL.

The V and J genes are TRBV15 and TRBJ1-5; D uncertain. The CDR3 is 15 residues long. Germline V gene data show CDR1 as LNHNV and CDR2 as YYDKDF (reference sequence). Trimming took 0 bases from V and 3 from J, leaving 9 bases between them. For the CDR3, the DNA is TGTGCCACCAGCAGAGATGGAGTGGCCAATCAGCCCCAGCATTTT. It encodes CATSRDGVANQPQHF.

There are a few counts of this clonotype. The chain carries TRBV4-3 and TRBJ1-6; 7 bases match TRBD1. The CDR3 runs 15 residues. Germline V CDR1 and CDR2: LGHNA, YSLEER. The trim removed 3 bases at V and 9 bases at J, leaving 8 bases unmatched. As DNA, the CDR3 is TGCGCCAGCAGCCAGGCCGACAGGGTTGGTTCACCCCTCCACTTT. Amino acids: CASSQADRVGSPLHF.

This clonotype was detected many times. DNA of the CDR3: TGTGCCAGCAGCCCTCTTTCTGGGACAGGGAGCAATCAGCCCCAGCATTTT. The encoded protein is CASSPLSGTGSNQPQHF. The J gene is TRBJ1-5, the V gene TRBV7-9; 9 bases match TRBD1. The germline V gene encodes CDR1 SEHNR and CDR2 FQNEAQ (reference sequence). The CDR3 is 17 amino acids. V dropped 5 bases and J dropped 1; count of bases not matched to a gene: 9.

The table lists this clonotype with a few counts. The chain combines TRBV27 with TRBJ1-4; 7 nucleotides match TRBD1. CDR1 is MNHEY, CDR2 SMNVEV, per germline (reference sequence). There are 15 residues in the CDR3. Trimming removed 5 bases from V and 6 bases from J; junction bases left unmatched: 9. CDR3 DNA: TGTGCCAGCAGTCCCTACAGGGGCGGGGATGAAAAACTGTTTTTT. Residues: CASSPYRGGDEKLFF.

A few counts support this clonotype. The CDR3, as DNA: TGTGCCAGCAGCCCGCCCGGAAGCCAAGAGACCCAGTACTTC. Translated: CASSPPGSQETQYF. The chain employs TRBV7-9 and TRBJ2-5; no definite D call. The CDR3 extends over 14 amino acids. Germline lookup yields CDR1 SEHNR and CDR2 FQNEAQ (reference sequence). V lost 5 bases and J 1 base, leaving 11 bases between the germline ends.

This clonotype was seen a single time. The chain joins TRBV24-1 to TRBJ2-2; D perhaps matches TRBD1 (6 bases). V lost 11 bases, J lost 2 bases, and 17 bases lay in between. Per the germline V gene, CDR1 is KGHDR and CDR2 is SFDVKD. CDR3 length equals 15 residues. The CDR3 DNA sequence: TGTGCCAGCAGCAAGGACAGTTCAAACACCGGGGAGCTGTTTTTT. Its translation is CASSKDSSNTGELFF.

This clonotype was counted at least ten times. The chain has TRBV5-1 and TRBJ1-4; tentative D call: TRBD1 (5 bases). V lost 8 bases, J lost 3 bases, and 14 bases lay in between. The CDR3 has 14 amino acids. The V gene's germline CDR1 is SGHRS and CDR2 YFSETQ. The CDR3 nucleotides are TGCGCCAGTAACAGCGGGGCGGCTAATGAAAAACTGTTTTTT. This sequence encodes CASNSGAANEKLFF.

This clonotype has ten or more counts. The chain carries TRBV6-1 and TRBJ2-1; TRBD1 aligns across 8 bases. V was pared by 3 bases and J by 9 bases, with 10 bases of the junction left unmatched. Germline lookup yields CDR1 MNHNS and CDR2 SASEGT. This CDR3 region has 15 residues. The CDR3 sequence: CASSEGRGRLVEQFF. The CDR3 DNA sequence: TGTGCCAGCAGTGAGGGCAGGGGGCGTTTGGTTGAGCAGTTCTTC.

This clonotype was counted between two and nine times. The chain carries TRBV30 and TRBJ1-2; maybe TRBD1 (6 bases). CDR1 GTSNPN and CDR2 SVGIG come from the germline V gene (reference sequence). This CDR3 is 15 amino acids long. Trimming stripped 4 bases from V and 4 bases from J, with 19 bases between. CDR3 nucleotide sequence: TGTGCCTGGATTTTCGCGGGGGGCGGTGGCTATGGCTACACCTTC. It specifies CAWIFAGGGGYGYTF.

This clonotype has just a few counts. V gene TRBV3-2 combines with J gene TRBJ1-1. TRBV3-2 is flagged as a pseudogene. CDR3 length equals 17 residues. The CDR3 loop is CASRHTSAGGISKKAFF. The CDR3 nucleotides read TGTGCCAGCAGGCACACTTCTGCGGGGGGGATCTCCAAAAAAGCTTTCTTT.

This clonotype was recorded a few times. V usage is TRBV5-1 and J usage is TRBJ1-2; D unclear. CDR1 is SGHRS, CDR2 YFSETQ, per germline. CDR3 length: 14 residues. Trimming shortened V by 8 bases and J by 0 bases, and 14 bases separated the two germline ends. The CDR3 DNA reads TGCGCCAGTTCCCTCGAGCGATCTAACTATGGCTACACCTTC. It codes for CASSLERSNYGYTF.

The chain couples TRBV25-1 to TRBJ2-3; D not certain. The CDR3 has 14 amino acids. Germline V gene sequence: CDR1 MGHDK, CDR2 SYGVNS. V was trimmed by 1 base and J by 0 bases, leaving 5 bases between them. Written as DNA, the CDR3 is TGTGCCAGCAGTGAATCGACAAGCACAGATACGCAGTATTTT. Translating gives CASSESTSTDTQYF. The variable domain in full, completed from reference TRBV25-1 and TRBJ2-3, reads EADIYQTPRYLVIGTGKKITLECSQTMGHDKMYWYQQDPGMELHLIHYSYGVNSTEKGDLSSESTVSRIRTEHFPLTLESARPSHTSQYLCASSESTSTDTQYFGPGTRLTVL.

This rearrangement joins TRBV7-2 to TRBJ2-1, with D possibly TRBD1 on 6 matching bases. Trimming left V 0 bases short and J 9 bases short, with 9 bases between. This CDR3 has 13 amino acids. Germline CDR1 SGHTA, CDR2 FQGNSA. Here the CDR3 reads CASSLAGRGEQFF. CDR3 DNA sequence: TGTGCCAGCAGCTTAGCGGGCAGGGGTGAGCAGTTCTTC.

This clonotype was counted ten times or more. CDR3 amino acids: CASGQGGGELFF. The CDR3 nucleotides are TGTGCCAGCGGGCAGGGCGGCGGGGAGCTGTTTTTT. This rearrangement joins TRBV12-3 or TRBV12-4 to TRBJ2-2, with D maybe TRBD1 (5 bases). The CDR3 contains 12 residues. The V end lost 8 bases, the J end lost 7 bases, and 11 bases lay between the germline ends.

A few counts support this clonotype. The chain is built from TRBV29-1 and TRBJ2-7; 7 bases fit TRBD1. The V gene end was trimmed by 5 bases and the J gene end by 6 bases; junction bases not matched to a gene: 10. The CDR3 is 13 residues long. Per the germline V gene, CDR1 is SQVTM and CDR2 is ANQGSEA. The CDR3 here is CSVTTGSGGEQYF. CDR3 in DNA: TGCAGCGTTACGACAGGGAGTGGAGGCGAGCAGTACTTC.

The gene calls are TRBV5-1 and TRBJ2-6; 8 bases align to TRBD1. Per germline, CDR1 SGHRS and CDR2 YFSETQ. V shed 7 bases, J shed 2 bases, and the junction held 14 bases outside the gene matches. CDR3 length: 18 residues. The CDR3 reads CASREPGTGSPGANVLTF. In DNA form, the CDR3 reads TGCGCCAGCCGTGAGCCCGGGACAGGTTCGCCTGGGGCCAACGTCCTGACTTTC.

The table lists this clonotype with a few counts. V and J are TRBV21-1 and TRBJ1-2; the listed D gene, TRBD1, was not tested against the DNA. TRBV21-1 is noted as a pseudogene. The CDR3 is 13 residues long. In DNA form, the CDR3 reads TGTGCCAATCAGCAAAGATCAGGGGAAGGCTACACCTTC. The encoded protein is CANQQRSGEGYTF.

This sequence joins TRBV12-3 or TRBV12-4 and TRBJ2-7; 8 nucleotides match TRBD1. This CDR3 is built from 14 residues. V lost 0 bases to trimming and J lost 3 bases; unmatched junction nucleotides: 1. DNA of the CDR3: TGTGCCAGCAGTTTAGCGGGGACAGGCTACGAGCAGTACTTC. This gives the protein CASSLAGTGYEQYF.

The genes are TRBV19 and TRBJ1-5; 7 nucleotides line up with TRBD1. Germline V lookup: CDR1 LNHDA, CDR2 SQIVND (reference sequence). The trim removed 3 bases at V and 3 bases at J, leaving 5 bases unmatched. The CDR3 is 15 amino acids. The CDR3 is CASSINRGVNQPQHF. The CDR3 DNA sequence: TGTGCCAGTAGTATTAACAGGGGCGTCAATCAGCCCCAGCATTTT.

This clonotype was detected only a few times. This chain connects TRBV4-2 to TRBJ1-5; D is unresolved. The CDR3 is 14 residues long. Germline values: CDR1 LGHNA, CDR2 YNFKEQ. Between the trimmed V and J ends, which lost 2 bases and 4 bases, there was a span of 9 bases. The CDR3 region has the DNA TGTGCCAGCAGCCAAACGACGGGTAATCAGCCCCAGCATTTT. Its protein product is CASSQTTGNQPQHF.

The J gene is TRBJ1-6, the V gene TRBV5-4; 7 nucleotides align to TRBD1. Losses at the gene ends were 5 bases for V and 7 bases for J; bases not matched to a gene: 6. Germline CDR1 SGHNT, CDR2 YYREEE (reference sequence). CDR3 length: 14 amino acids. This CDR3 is CASRTGQQNSPLHF. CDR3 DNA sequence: TGTGCCAGCAGGACGGGACAGCAGAATTCACCCCTCCACTTT.

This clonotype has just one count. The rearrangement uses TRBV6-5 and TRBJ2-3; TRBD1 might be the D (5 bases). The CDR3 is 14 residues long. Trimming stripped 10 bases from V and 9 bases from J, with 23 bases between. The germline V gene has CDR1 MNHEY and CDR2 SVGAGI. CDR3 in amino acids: CATYWVTGARTQYF. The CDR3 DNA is TGTGCCACCTACTGGGTTACAGGAGCTCGAACGCAGTATTTT.

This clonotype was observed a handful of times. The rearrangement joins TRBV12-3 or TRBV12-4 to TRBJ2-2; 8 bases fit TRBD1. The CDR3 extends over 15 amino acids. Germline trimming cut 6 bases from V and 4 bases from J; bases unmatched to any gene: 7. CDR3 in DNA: TGTGCCAGCAGCCCAGGGGGCGCGGGCACCGGGGAGCTGTTTTTT. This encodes CASSPGGAGTGELFF.

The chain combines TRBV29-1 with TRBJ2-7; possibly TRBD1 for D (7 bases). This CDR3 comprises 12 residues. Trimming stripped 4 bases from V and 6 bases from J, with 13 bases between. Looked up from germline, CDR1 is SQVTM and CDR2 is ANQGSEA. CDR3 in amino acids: CSVAGGPLEQYF. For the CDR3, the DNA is TGCAGCGTTGCAGGGGGGCCTCTCGAGCAGTACTTC.